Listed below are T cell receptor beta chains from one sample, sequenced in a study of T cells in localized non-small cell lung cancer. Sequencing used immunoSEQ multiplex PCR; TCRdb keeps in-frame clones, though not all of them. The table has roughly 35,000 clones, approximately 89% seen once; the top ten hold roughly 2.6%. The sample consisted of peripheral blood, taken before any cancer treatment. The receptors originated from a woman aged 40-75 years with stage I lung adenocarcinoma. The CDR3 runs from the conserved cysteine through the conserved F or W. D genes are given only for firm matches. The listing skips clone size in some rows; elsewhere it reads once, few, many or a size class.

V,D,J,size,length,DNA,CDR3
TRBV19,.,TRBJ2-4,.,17,TGTGCCAGTAGTATAGCTGGCAGGGAAGGGTCCAAAAACATTCAGTACTTC,CASSIAGREGSKNIQYF
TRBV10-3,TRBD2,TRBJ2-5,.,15,TGTGCCATCAGTGACCCCCCTAGCGGGAAAGAGACCCAGTACTTC,CAISDPPSGKETQYF
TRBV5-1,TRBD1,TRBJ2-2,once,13,TGCGCCAGCCGGGACAGTGACACCGGGGAGCTGTTTTTT,CASRDSDTGELFF
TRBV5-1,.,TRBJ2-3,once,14,TGCGCCAGCAGCTCGCCGGGACCCACAGATACGCAGTATTTT,CASSSPGPTDTQYF
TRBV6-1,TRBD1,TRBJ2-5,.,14,TGTGCCAGCAACCCATGGACAGGGGGACAGACCCAGTACTTC,CASNPWTGGQTQYF
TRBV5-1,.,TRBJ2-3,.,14,TGCGCCAGCAGCTTGGAGCACAGCACAGATACGCAGTATTTT,CASSLEHSTDTQYF
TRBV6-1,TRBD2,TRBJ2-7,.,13,TGTGCCAGCAGTTCCCGGGACTACTACGAGCAGTACTTC,CASSSRDYYEQYF
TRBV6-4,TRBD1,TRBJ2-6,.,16,TGTGCCAGCAGTGAACAGGGGGGAACTGGGGCCAACGTCCTGACTTTC,CASSEQGGTGANVLTF
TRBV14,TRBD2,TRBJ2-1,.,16,TGTGCCAGCAGCCAAGAAGAGGGGAGGGCTGGGAATGAGCAGTTCTTC,CASSQEEGRAGNEQFF
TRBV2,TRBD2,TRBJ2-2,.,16,TGTGCCAGCAGTGTGTCGGGAGGCCCGAACACCGGGGAGCTGTTTTTT,CASSVSGGPNTGELFF
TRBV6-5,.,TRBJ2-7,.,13,TGTGCCAGCAGTGACCCCGGTGGGTACGAGCAGTACTTC,CASSDPGGYEQYF
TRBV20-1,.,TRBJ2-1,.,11,TGCAGTGCTAACCCCCGGGGTGAGCAGTTCTTC,CSANPRGEQFF
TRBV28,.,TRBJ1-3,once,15,TGTGCCAGCAGTTTACCCAGCCACTCTGGAAACACCATATATTTT,CASSLPSHSGNTIYF
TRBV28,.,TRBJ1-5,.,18,TGTGCCAGCAGTTTAGAAGGGAGGCGGCGATATAGCAATCAGCCCCAGCATTTT,CASSLEGRRRYSNQPQHF
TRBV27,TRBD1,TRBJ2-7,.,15,TGTGCCAGCAGTTTTTGGGACAGGGGAAACTACGAGCAGTACTTC,CASSFWDRGNYEQYF
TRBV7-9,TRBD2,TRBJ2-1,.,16,TGTGCCAGCAGCCCAATAGCGGGTATGTCCTACAATGAGCAGTTCTTC,CASSPIAGMSYNEQFF
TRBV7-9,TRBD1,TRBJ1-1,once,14,TGTGCCAGCAGCCTAGGACAGGGCGACACTGAAGCTTTCTTT,CASSLGQGDTEAFF
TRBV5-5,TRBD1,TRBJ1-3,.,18,TGTGCCAGCAGCCCGAAGGGACAGAGACCCGTACCTGGAAACACCATATATTTT,CASSPKGQRPVPGNTIYF
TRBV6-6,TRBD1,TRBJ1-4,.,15,TGTGCCAGCAGTGGACAGGTCTTGGCTAATGAAAAACTGTTTTTT,CASSGQVLANEKLFF
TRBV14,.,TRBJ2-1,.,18,TGTGCCAGCAGCCGTCGCCTAACCGGGATTAGCTCCTACAATGAGCAGTTCTTC,CASSRRLTGISSYNEQFF
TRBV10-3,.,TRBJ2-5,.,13,TGTGCCATCAGTGAGTCCGGTCCGAGGGCCCAGTACTTC,CAISESGPRAQYF
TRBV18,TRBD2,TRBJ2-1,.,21,TGTGCCAGCTCTTTCAATTCTAGACTAGCGGGAGGGCCGGGCTCCTACAATGAGCAGTTCTTC,CASSFNSRLAGGPGSYNEQFF
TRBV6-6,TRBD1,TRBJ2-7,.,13,TGTGCCAGCAGGAGGACAGGGGCGTACGAGCAGTACTTC,CASRRTGAYEQYF
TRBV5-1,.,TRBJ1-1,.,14,TGCGCCAGCAGTAGAAACACCGCGAACACTGAAGCTTTCTTT,CASSRNTANTEAFF
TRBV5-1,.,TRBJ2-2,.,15,TGCGCCAGCAGCTTGGGGACGGTGAACACCGGGGAGCTGTTTTTT,CASSLGTVNTGELFF
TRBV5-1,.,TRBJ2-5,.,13,TGCGCCAGCAGCTTGGAGTTTCAAGAGACCCAGTACTTC,CASSLEFQETQYF
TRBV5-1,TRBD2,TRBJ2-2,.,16,TGCGCCAGCAGCTCCCTACTAGCGACGAACACCGGGGAGCTGTTTTTT,CASSSLLATNTGELFF
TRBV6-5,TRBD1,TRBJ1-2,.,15,TGTGCCAGCAGTCGAGAGACAGGGATAAAGGGTGGCTACACCTTC,CASSRETGIKGGYTF
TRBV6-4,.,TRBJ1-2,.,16,TGTGCCAGCAGTGATGTGGGGGGGGGACTTAACTATGGCTACACCTTC,CASSDVGGGLNYGYTF
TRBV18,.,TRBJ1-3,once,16,TGTGCCAGCTCACCACCTAATAAGGTCTCTGGAAACACCATATATTTT,CASSPPNKVSGNTIYF
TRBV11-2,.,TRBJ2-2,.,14,TGTGCCAGCAGCTTGGCAGAACACACCGGGGAGCTGTTTTTT,CASSLAEHTGELFF
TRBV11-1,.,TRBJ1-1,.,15,TGTGCCAGCAGCATGCCCCCGAGTGCTGGGACTGAAGCTTTCTTT,CASSMPPSAGTEAFF
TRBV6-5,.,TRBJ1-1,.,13,TGTGCCAGCAGTAACGGATGGAACACTGAAGCTTTCTTT,CASSNGWNTEAFF
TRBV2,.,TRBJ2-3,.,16,TGTGCCAGCAGGGGTTCCGGCACGCGAAGCACAGATACGCAGTATTTT,CASRGSGTRSTDTQYF
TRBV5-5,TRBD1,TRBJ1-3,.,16,TGTGCCAGCAGCTTGACAGGGACAGTCTCTGGAAACACCATATATTTT,CASSLTGTVSGNTIYF
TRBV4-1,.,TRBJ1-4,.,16,TGCGCCAGCAGCCAAGTTACTATTGCAACTAATGAAAAACTGTTTTTT,CASSQVTIATNEKLFF
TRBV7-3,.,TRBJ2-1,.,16,TGTGCCAGCAGCTTAACCCGGGAGAGCTCCTACAATGAGCAGTTCTTC,CASSLTRESSYNEQFF
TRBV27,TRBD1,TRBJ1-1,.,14,TGTGCCAGCAGTTTATCGATGGGACAGGGGCAAGCTTTCTTT,CASSLSMGQGQAFF
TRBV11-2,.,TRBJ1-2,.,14,TGTGCCAGCAGCTTAACGACAGACAGCTATGGCTACACCTTC,CASSLTTDSYGYTF
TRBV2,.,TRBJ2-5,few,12,TGTGCCAGCAGCCCGTACCAAGAGACCCAGTACTTC,CASSPYQETQYF
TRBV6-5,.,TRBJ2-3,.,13,TGTGCCAGCACCTATGGTTACACAGATACGCAGTATTTT,CASTYGYTDTQYF
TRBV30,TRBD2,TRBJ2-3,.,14,TGTGCCTGGGGGGTTTGGGCGGGAGGAGATACGCAGTATTTT,CAWGVWAGGDTQYF
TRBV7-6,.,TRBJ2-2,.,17,TGTGCCAGCAGCTTAGTTAAGCCGGGGTCGAACACCGGGGAGCTGTTTTTT,CASSLVKPGSNTGELFF
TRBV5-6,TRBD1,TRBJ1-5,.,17,TGTGCCAGCAGTCACCGACCTGGACAGGCAAGCAATCAGCCCCAGCATTTT,CASSHRPGQASNQPQHF
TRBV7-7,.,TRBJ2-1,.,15,TGTGCTAGCAGCCCCAGTGGGGGGCCATACAATGAGCAGTTCTTC,CASSPSGGPYNEQFF
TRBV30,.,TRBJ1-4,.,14,TGTGCCTGGAGTGTAGACAGTCCCAATGAAAAACTGTTTTTT,CAWSVDSPNEKLFF
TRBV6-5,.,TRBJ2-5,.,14,TGTGCCAGCAGTTACACCACGGGGAGGGAGACCCAGTACTTC,CASSYTTGRETQYF